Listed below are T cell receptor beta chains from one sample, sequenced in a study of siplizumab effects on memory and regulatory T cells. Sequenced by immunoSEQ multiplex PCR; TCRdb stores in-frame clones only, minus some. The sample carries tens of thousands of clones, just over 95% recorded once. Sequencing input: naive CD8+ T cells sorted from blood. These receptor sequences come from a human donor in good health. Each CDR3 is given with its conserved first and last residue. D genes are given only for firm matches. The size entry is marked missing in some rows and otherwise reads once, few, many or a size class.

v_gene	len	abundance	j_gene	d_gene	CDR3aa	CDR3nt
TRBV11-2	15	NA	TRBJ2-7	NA	CASSSSRWGSYEQYF	TGTGCCAGCAGCTCCTCCCGGTGGGGATCCTACGAGCAGTACTTC
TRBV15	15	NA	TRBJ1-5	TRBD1	CATSSDRAFHQPQHF	TGTGCCACCAGCAGCGACAGGGCTTTCCATCAGCCCCAGCATTTT
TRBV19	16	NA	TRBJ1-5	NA	CASSIGTRGAGQPQHF	TGTGCCAGTAGTATAGGGACTAGAGGGGCGGGGCAGCCCCAGCATTTT
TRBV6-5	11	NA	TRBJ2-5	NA	CASSSSGTQYF	TGTGCCAGCAGCTCCTCCGGGACCCAGTACTTC
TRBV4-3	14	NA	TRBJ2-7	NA	CASSQDLGPEEQYF	TGCGCCAGCAGCCAAGATCTTGGGCCAGAAGAGCAGTACTTC
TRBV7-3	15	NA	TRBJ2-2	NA	CASSTQGGSTGELFF	TGTGCCAGCAGCACCCAAGGGGGGAGCACCGGGGAGCTGTTTTTT
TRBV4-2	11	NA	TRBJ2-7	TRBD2	CASAGAYEQYF	TGTGCCAGCGCGGGGGCCTACGAGCAGTACTTC
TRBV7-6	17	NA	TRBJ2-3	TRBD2	CASSSGTSGGVPDTQYF	TGTGCCAGCAGCTCCGGGACTAGCGGGGGCGTTCCAGATACGCAGTATTTT
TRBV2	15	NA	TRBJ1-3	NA	CASSEAPGSGNTIYF	TGTGCCAGCAGTGAAGCGCCCGGTTCTGGAAACACCATATATTTT
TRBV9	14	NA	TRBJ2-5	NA	CASSGGGPAETQYF	TGTGCCAGCAGCGGTGGGGGGCCGGCGGAGACCCAGTACTTC
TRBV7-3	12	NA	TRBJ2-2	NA	CASAPESGELFF	TGTGCCAGCGCCCCAGAGTCCGGGGAGCTGTTTTTT
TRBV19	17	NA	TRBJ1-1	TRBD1	CASRARQGATPNTEAFF	TGTGCCAGTAGGGCCCGACAGGGGGCAACCCCGAACACTGAAGCTTTCTTT
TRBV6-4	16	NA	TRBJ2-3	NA	CASSDSLCGETDTQYF	TGTGCCAGCAGTGACTCCCTATGTGGGGAGACAGATACGCAGTATTTT
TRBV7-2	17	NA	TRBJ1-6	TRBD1	CASSLAGGQVYNSPLHF	TGTGCCAGCAGCTTAGCCGGGGGACAGGTTTATAATTCACCCCTCCACTTT
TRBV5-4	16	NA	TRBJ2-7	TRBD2	CASSNLGLAGDYEQYF	TGTGCCAGCAGCAACCTCGGACTAGCGGGGGACTACGAGCAGTACTTC
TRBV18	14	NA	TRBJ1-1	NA	CASSPSGMNTEAFF	TGTGCCAGCTCACCAAGTGGCATGAACACTGAAGCTTTCTTT
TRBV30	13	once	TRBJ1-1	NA	CAWSVGGNTEAFF	TGTGCCTGGAGTGTTGGGGGGAACACTGAAGCTTTCTTT
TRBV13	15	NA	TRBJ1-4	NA	CASSPTGSSREKLFF	TGTGCCAGCAGTCCCACAGGGTCCTCTCGAGAAAAACTGTTTTTT
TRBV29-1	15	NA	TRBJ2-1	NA	CAGQSPLSSYNEQFF	TGCGCAGGACAGTCCCCCCTTAGCTCCTACAATGAGCAGTTCTTC
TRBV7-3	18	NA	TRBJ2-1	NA	CASSLTVTAVGNYNEQFF	TGTGCCAGCAGCTTAACGGTGACGGCAGTTGGCAACTACAATGAGCAGTTCTTC
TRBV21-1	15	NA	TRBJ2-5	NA	CASSKLRGLRETQYF	TGTGCCAGCAGCAAATTAAGGGGGCTACGGGAGACCCAGTACTTC
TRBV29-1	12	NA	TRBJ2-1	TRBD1	CSVETGGDEQFF	TGCAGCGTTGAGACAGGGGGCGACGAGCAGTTCTTC
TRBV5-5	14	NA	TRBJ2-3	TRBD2	CASSFGIAGDTQYF	TGTGCCAGCAGCTTTGGGATAGCGGGAGATACGCAGTATTTT
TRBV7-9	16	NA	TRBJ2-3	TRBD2	CASSLGFSGNTDTQYF	TGTGCCAGCAGCTTAGGGTTTAGCGGGAACACAGATACGCAGTATTTT